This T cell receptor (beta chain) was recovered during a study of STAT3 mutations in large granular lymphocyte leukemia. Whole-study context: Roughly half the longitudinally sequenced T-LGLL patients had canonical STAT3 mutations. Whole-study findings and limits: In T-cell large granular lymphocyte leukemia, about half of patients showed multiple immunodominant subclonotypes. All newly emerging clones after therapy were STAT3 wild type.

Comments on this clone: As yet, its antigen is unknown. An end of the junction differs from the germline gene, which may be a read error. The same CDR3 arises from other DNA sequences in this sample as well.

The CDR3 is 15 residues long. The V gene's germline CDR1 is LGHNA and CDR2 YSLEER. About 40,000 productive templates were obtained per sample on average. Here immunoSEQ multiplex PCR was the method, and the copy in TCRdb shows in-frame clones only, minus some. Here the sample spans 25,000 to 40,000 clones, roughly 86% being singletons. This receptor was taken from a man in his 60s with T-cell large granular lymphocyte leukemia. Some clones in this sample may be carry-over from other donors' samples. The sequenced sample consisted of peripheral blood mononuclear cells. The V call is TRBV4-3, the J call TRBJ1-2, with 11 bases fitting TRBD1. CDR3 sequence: CASSQQDRGLGGYTF. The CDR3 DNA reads TGCGCTAGCAGCCAACAGGACAGGGGGCTGGGTGGCTACACCTTC.